This T cell receptor (beta chain) was sequenced in a study of blood T cell repertoires in COVID-19. Study overall: Sources were T cells, B-cell-depleted T cells, or PBMCs; the material itself was cDNA or gDNA.

The table came from immunoSEQ multiplex PCR; TCRdb's copy has only in-frame clones and leaves some out. The table has more than 150,000 clones, 85% to 90% seen once. There are 13 residues in the CDR3. Germline V lookup: CDR1 WNHNN, CDR2 SYGVQD (reference sequence). The ends were cut back, 2 bases at V and 9 bases at J, with 12 bases in the middle. The chain is built from TRBV10-1 and TRBJ2-3, with D hard to call. The TCR was taken from a woman aged 40 to 50 with acute or convalescent COVID-19. Sequencing was done on a sample of peripheral blood. CDR3: CASSEAVPLTQYF. Written as DNA, the CDR3 is TGCGCCAGCAGTGAGGCGGTACCATTGACGCAGTATTTT.